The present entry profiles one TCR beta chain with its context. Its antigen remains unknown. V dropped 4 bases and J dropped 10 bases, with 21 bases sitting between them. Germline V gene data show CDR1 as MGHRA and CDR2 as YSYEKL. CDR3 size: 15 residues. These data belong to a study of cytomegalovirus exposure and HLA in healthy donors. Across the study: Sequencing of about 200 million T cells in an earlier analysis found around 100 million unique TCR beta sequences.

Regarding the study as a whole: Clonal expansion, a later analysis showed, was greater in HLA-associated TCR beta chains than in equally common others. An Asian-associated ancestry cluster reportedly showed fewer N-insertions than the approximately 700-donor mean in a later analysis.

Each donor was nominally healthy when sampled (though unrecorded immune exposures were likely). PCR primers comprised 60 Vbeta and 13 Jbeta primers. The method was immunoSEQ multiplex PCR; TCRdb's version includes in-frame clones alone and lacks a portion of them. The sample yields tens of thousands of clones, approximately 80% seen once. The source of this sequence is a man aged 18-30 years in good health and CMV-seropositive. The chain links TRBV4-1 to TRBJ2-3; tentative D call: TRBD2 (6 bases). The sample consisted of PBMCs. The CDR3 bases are TGCGCCAGCAGCCCGACCGCGGGGAATCAAATGGCGCAGTATTTT. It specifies CASSPTAGNQMAQYF.